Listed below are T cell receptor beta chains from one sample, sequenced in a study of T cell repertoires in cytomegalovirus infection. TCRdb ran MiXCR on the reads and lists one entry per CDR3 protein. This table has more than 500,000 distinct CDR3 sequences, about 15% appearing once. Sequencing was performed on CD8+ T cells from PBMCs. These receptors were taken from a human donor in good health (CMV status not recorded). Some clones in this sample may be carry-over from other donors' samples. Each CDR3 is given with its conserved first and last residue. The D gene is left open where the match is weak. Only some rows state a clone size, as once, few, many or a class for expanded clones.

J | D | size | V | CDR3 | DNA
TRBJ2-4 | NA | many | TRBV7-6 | CASSVLPPLREDRPENIQYF | TGTGCCAGCAGCGTACTCCCCCCATTGCGGGAGGACAGGCCGGAAAACATTCAGTACTTC
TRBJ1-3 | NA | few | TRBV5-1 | CASKGASGPGNTIYF | TGCGCCAGCAAAGGGGCGTCAGGGCCTGGAAACACCATATATTTT
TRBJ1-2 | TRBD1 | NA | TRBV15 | CATSGAIFRTGQWPGYTF | TGTGCCACCAGCGGGGCGATATTTCGGACAGGACAATGGCCCGGCTACACCTTC
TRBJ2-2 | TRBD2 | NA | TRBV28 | CASSTHGLAGGPGTGELFF | TGTGCCAGCAGTACGCACGGACTAGCGGGAGGGCCAGGGACCGGGGAGCTGTTTTTT
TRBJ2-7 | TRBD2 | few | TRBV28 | CASSFSRPSGRVYEQYF | TGTGCCAGCAGTTTTTCCCGCCCTAGCGGGAGGGTGTACGAGCAGTACTTC
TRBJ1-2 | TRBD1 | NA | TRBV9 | CASSVGDRGPSNYGYTF | TGTGCCAGCAGCGTTGGGGACAGGGGCCCCTCTAACTATGGCTACACCTTC
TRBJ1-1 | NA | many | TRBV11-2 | CASSLDLLFLGGNTEAFF | TGTGCCAGCAGCTTAGATCTCCTATTCCTAGGGGGGAACACTGAAGCTTTCTTT
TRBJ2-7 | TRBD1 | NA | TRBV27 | CASGDRGYYEQYF | TGTGCCAGTGGGGACAGGGGTTACTACGAGCAGTACTTC
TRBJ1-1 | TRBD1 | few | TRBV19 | CASSLGTGGDTEAFF | TGTGCCAGCTCCTTAGGGACAGGGGGGGACACTGAAGCTTTCTTT
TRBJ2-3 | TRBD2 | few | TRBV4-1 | CASSQGLAGSNTQYF | TGCGCCAGCAGCCAGGGACTAGCGGGATCCAATACGCAGTATTTT
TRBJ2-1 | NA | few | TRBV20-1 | CSAKTVYNEQFF | TGCAGTGCAAAGACGGTTTACAATGAGCAGTTCTTC
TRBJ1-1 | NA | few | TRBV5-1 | CASAQHRRNTEAFF | TGCGCCAGCGCCCAACACAGGAGGAACACTGAAGCTTTCTTT
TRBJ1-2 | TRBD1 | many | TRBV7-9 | CASSSGVGQGVYGYTF | TGTGCCAGCAGCTCCGGAGTGGGACAGGGTGTCTATGGCTACACCTTC
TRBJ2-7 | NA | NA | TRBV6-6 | CASSELAASSYEQYF | TGTGCCAGCAGCGAACTAGCTGCGAGCTCCTACGAGCAGTACTTC
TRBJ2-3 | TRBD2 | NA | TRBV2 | CASSRSGGSSTDTQYF | TGTGCCAGCAGTCGGAGCGGGGGCTCTAGCACAGATACGCAGTATTTT
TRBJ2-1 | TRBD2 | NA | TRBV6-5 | CASSFTTSGSTIAYNEQFF | TGTGCCAGCAGTTTTACGACTAGCGGGAGTACAATTGCCTACAATGAGCAGTTCTTC
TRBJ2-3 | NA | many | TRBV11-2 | CASSSRSEEKADTQYF | TGTGCCAGCAGCTCACGTAGCGAGGAGAAAGCAGATACGCAGTATTTT
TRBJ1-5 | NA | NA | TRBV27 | CASSFNRGNQPQHF | TGTGCCAGCAGTTTTAACAGGGGCAATCAGCCCCAGCATTTT
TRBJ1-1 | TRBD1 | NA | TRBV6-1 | CASSEALTGGKAFF | TGTGCCAGCAGTGAGGCCTTGACAGGGGGCAAGGCTTTCTTT
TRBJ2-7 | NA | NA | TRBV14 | CASSPFSTYEQYF | TGTGCCAGCAGCCCTTTCAGTACCTACGAGCAGTACTTC
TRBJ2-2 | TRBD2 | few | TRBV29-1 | CSVVGVERGAKNTGELFF | TGCAGCGTTGTAGGGGTGGAGCGGGGGGCCAAGAACACCGGGGAGCTGTTTTTT
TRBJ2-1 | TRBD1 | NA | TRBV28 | CASRIRQGANQDEQFF | TGTGCCAGCAGGATCAGACAGGGGGCTAACCAGGATGAGCAGTTCTTC
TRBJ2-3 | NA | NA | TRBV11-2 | CASSPTRRGADTQYF | TGTGCCAGCAGCCCAACCCGCAGGGGAGCAGATACGCAGTATTTT
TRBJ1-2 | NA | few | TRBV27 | CASTDLLNYGYTF | TGTGCCAGCACCGACCTCCTTAACTATGGCTACACCTTC
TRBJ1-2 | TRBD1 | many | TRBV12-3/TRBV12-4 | CASSLLPGTDSNYGYTF | TGTGCCAGCAGTTTACTCCCCGGGACAGACTCTAACTATGGCTACACCTTC
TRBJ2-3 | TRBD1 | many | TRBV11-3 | CASSLGPTGADTQYF | TGTGCCAGCAGCTTAGGTCCGACAGGGGCAGATACGCAGTATTTT
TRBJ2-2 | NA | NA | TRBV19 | CASSIGGGWTGELFF | TGTGCCAGTAGTATTGGAGGGGGCTGGACCGGGGAGCTGTTTTTT
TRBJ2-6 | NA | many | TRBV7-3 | CASSPGEGPGANVLTF | TGTGCCAGCAGCCCTGGCGAGGGGCCTGGGGCCAACGTCCTGACTTTC
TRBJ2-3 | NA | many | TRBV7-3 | CASSLGGETTDTQYF | TGTGCCAGCAGCCTGGGGGGAGAGACCACAGATACGCAGTATTTT
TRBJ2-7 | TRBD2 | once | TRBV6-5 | CASSYISGGSYEQYF | TGTGCCAGCAGTTACATTAGCGGGGGTTCCTACGAGCAGTACTTC
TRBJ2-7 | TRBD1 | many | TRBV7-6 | CASSPRTGPSYEQYF | TGTGCCAGCAGCCCAAGGACAGGCCCTTCCTACGAGCAGTACTTC
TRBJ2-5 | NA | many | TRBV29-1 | CSVREGVQETQYF | TGCAGCGTACGGGAAGGCGTCCAAGAGACCCAGTACTTC
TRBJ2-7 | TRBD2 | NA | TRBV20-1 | CSASSPGYRTSGSYEQYF | TGCAGTGCTAGTAGCCCCGGCTACCGGACTAGCGGGAGTTACGAGCAGTACTTC
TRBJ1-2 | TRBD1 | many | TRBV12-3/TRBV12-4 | CASSYTGGNGYTF | TGTGCCAGCAGCTATACAGGGGGCAATGGCTACACCTTC
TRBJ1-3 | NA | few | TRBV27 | CASSLTGSPSGNTIYF | TGTGCCAGCAGTTTAACCGGGTCCCCCTCTGGAAACACCATATATTTT
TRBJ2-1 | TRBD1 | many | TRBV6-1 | CASSARTGSSYNEQFF | TGTGCCAGCAGTGCCCGGACAGGGAGCTCCTACAATGAGCAGTTCTTC
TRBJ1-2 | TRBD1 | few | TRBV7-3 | CASSLAGGGNGYTF | TGTGCCAGCAGCTTAGCAGGGGGCGGGAATGGCTACACCTTC
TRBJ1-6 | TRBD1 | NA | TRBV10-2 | CASKAGTGGFLDSPLHF | TGCGCCAGCAAGGCCGGGACAGGGGGCTTTTTGGATTCACCCCTCCACTTT
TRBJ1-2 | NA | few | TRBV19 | CASRSPRGSAFYGYTF | TGTGCCAGTAGATCGCCTCGGGGTTCAGCATTCTATGGCTACACCTTC
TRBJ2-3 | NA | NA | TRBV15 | CATSSMRHQTDTQYF | TGTGCCACCAGCAGCATGCGTCACCAGACGGATACGCAGTATTTT
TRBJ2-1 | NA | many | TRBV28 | CASSSTRYNEQFF | TGTGCCAGCAGTTCGACGCGTTACAATGAGCAGTTCTTC
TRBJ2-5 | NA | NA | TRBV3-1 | CASTTSRGLETQYF | TGTGCCAGCACCACAAGCCGGGGCTTGGAGACCCAGTACTTC
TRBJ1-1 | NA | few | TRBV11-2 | CASSPRGVEAFF | TGTGCCAGCAGCCCCCGGGGGGTAGAAGCTTTCTTT
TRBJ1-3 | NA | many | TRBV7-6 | CASSLAIGVGNTIYF | TGTGCCAGCAGCTTAGCCATAGGGGTTGGAAACACCATATATTTT
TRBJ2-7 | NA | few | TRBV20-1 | CSARGGRLASSYEQYF | TGCAGTGCTAGAGGGGGCAGGCTCGCTAGCTCCTACGAGCAGTACTTC
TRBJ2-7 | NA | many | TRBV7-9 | CASSFFPYEQYF | TGTGCCAGCAGCTTCTTCCCTTACGAGCAGTACTTC
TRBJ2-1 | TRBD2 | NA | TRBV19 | CASSMGSGRAPYNEQFF | TGTGCCAGTAGTATGGGAAGCGGGAGGGCCCCCTACAATGAGCAGTTCTTC
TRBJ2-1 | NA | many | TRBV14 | CASSPQGGSYNEQFF | TGTGCCAGCAGCCCCCAGGGCGGCTCCTACAATGAGCAGTTCTTC
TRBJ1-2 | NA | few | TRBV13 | CASSLAGAGGYTF | TGTGCCAGCAGCTTAGCAGGGGCGGGAGGCTACACCTTC
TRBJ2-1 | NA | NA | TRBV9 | CASGLVGNEQFF | TGTGCCAGCGGGTTAGTTGGGAATGAGCAGTTCTTC
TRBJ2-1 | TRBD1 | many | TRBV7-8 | CASSSLGQLLYNEQFF | TGTGCCAGCAGCTCCTTGGGACAGCTATTATACAATGAGCAGTTCTTC